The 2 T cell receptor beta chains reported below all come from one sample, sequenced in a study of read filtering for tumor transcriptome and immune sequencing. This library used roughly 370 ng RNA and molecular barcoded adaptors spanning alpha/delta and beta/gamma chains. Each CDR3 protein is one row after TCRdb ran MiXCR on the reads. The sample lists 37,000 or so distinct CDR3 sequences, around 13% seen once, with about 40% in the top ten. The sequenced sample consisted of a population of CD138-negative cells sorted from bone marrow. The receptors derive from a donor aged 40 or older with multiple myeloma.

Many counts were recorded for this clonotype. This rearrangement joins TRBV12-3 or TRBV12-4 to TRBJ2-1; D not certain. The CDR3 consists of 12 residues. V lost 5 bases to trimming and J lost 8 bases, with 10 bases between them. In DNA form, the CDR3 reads TGTGCCAGCAGTCCATCATTGCATGAGCAGTTCTTC. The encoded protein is CASSPSLHEQFF.

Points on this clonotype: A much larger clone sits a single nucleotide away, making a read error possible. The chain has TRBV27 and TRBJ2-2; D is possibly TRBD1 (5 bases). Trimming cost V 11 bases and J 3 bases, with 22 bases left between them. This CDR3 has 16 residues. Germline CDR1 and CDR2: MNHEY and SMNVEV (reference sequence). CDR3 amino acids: CAGKFDEGEYTGELFF. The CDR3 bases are TGTGCCGGCAAGTTCGATGAAGGGGAATACACCGGGGAGCTGTTTTTT.